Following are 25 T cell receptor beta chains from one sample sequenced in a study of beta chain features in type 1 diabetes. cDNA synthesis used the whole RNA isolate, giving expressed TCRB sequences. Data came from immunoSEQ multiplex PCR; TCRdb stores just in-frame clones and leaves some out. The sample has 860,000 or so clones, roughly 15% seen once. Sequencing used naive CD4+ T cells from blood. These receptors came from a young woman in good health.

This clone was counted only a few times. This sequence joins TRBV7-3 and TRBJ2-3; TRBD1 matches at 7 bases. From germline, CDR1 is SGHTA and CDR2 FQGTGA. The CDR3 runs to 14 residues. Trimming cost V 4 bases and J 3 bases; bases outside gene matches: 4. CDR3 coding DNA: TGTGCCAGCAGCTCCGGGACAGCTACAGATACGCAGTATTTT. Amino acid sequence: CASSSGTATDTQYF.

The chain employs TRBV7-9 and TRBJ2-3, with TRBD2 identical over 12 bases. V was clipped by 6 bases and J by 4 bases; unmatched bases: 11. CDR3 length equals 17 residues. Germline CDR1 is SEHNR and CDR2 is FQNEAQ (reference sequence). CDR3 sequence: CASRRLAGGPLADTQYF. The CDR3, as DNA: TGTGCCAGCAGGCGTCTAGCGGGAGGGCCTTTAGCAGATACGCAGTATTTT.

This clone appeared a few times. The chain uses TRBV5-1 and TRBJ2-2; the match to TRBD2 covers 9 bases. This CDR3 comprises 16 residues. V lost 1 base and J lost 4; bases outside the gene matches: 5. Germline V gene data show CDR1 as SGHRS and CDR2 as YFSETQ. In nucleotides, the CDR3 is TGCGCCAGCAGCTTGCCGGGACTAGCTTCCACCGGGGAGCTGTTTTTT. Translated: CASSLPGLASTGELFF.

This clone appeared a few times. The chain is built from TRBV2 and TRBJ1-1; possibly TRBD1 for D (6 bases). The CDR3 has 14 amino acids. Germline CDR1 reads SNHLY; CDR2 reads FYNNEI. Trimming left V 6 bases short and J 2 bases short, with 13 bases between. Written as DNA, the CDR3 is TGTGCCAGCAGCAAGACAGGCCTAAACACTGAAGCTTTCTTT. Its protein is CASSKTGLNTEAFF.

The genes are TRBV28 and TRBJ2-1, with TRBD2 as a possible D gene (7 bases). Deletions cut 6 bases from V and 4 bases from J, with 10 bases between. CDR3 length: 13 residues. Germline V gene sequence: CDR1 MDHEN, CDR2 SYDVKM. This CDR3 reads CASSAGAYNEQFF. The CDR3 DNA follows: TGTGCCAGCAGCGCGGGGGCATACAATGAGCAGTTCTTC.

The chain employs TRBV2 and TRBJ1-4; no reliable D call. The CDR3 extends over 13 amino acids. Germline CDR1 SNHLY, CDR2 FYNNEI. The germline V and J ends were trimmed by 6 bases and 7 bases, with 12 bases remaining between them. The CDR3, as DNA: TGTGCCAGCAGAGGGCCCGGTGGTGAAAAACTGTTTTTT. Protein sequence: CASRGPGGEKLFF.

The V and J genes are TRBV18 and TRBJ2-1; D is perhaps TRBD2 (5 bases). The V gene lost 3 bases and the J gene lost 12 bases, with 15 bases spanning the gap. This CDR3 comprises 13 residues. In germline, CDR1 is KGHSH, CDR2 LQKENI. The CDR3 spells CASSPTGQLGQFF. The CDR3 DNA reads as TGTGCCAGCTCACCGACCGGGCAACTAGGGCAGTTCTTC.

The CDR3 sequence: CASSYETGGYNEQFF. In DNA, the CDR3 is TGTGCCAGCAGTTATGAGACAGGGGGCTACAATGAGCAGTTCTTC. J is TRBJ2-1 and V is TRBV6-6, with 9 bases lining up with TRBD1. Germline trimming cut 3 bases from V and 3 bases from J; bases unmatched to any gene: 3. The CDR3 consists of 15 residues. From germline, CDR1 is MNHNY and CDR2 SVGAGI (reference sequence).

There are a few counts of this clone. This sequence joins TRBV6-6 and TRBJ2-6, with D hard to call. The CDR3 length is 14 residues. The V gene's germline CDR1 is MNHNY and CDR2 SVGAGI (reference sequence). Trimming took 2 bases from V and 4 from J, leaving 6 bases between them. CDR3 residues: CASSYQTGANVLTF. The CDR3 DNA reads TGTGCCAGCAGTTACCAGACAGGGGCCAACGTCCTGACTTTC.

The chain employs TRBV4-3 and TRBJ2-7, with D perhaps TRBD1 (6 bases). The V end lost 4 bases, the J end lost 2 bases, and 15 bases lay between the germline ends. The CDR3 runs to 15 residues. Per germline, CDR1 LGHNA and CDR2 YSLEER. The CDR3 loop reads CASSREGGSTYEQYF. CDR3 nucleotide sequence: TGCGCCAGCAGCCGAGAAGGGGGTTCCACCTACGAGCAGTACTTC.

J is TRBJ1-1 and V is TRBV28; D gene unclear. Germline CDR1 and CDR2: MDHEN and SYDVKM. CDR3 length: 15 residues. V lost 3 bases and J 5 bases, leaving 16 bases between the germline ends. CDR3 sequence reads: CASSFFGRAGTEAFF. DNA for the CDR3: TGTGCCAGCAGTTTCTTCGGAAGGGCCGGGACTGAAGCTTTCTTT. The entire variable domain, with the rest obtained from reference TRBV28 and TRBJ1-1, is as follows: DVKVTQSSRYLVKRTGEKVFLECVQDMDHENMFWYRQDPGLGLRLIYFSYDVKMKEKGDIPEGYSVSREKKERFSLILESASTNQTSMYLCASSFFGRAGTEAFFGQGTRLTVV.

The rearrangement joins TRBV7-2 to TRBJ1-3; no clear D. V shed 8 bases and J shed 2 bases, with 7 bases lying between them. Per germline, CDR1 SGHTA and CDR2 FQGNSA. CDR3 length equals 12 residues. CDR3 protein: CASGWAGNTIYF. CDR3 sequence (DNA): TGTGCCAGCGGTTGGGCTGGAAACACCATATATTTT.

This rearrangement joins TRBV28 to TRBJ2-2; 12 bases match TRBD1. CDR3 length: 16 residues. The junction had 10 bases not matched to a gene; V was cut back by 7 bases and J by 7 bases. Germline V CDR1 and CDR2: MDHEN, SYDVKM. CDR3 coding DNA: TGTGCCAGCATGAGGGACAGGGGGCGTGATGGCGGGGAGCTGTTTTTT. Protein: CASMRDRGRDGGELFF.

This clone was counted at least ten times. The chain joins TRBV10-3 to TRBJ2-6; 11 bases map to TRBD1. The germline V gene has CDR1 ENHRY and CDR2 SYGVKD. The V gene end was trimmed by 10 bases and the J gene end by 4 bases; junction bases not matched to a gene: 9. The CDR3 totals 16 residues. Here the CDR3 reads CATTGQGVSGANVLTF. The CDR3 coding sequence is TGTGCCACAACGGGACAGGGGGTGAGCGGGGCCAACGTCCTGACTTTC.

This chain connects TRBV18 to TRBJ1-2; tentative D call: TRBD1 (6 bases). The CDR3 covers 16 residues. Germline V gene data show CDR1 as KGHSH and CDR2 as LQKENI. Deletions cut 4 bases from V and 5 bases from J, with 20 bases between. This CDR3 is CASSLGSSGGRYGYTF. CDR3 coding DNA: TGTGCCAGCTCACTCGGCAGTTCTGGGGGCCGGTATGGCTACACCTTC. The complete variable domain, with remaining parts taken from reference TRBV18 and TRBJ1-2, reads NAGVMQNPRHLVRRRGQEARLRCSPMKGHSHVYWYRQLPEEGLKFMVYLQKENIIDESGMPKERFSAEFPKEGPSILRIQQVVRGDSAAYFCASSLGSSGGRYGYTFGSGTRLTVV.

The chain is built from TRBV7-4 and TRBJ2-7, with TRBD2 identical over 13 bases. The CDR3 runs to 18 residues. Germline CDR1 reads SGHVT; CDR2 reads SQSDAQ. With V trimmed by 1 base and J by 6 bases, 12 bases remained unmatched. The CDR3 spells CASSLVGLAGTNALEQYF. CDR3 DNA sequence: TGTGCCAGCAGCTTAGTGGGACTAGCGGGAACAAATGCCCTCGAGCAGTACTTC.

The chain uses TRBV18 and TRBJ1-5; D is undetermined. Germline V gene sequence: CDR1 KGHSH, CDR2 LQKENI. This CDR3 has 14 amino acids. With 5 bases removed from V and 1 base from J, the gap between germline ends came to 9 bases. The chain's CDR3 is CASSSLMSNQPQHF. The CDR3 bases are TGTGCCAGCTCAAGTCTTATGAGCAATCAGCCCCAGCATTTT.

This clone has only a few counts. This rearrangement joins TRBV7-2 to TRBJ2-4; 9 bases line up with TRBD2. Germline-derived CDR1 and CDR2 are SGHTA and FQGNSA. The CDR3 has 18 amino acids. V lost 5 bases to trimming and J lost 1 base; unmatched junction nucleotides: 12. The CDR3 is CASSPGLAGGMAKNIQYF. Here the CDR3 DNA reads TGTGCCAGCAGCCCCGGACTGGCGGGAGGGATGGCCAAAAACATTCAGTACTTC.

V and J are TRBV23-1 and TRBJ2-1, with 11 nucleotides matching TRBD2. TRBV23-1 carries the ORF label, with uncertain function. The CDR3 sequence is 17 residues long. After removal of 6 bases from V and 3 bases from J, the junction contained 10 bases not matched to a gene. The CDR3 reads CASRRRGGTSGYNEQFF. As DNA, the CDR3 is TGCGCCAGCAGACGTAGGGGCGGGACTAGCGGCTACAATGAGCAGTTCTTC.

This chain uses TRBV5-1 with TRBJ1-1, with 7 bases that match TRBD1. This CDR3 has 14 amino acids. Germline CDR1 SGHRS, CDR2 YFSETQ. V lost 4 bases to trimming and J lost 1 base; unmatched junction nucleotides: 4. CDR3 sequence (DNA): TGCGCCAGCAGCCCCCGACAGGGGAACACTGAAGCTTTCTTT. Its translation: CASSPRQGNTEAFF.

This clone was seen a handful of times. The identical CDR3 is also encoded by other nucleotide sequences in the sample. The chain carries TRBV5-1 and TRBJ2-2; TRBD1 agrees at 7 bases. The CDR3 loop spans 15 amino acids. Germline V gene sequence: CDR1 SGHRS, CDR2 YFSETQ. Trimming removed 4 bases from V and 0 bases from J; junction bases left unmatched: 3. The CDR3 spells CASSPGTANTGELFF. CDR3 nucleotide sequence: TGCGCCAGCAGCCCCGGGACAGCGAACACCGGGGAGCTGTTTTTT. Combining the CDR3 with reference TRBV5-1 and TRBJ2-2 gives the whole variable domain KAGVTQTPRYLIKTRGQQVTLSCSPISGHRSVSWYQQTPGQGLQFLFEYFSETQRNKGNFPGRFSGRQFSNSRSEMNVSTLELGDSALYLCASSPGTANTGELFFGEGSRLTVL.

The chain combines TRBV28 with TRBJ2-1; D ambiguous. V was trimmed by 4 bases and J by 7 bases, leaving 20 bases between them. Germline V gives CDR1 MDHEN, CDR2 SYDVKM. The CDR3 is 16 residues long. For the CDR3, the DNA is TGTGCCAGCAGTTCACTTTTTCCGTCTGGATCTAATGAGCAGTTCTTC. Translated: CASSSLFPSGSNEQFF. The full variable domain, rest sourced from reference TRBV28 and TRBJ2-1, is DVKVTQSSRYLVKRTGEKVFLECVQDMDHENMFWYRQDPGLGLRLIYFSYDVKMKEKGDIPEGYSVSREKKERFSLILESASTNQTSMYLCASSSLFPSGSNEQFFGPGTRLTVL.

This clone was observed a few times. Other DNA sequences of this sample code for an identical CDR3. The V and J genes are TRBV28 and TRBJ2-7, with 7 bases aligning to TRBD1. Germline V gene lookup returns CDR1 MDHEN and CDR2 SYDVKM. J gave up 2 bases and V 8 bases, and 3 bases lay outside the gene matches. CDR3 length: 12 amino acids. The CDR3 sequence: CASRQGPYEQYF. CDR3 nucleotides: TGTGCCAGCCGACAGGGACCCTACGAGCAGTACTTC.

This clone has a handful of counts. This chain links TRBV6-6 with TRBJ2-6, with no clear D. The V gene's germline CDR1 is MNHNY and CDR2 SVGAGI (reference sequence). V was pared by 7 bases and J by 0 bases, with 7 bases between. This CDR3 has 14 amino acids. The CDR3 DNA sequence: TGTGCCAGCACCCAAACCTCTGGGGCCAACGTCCTGACTTTC. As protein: CASTQTSGANVLTF.

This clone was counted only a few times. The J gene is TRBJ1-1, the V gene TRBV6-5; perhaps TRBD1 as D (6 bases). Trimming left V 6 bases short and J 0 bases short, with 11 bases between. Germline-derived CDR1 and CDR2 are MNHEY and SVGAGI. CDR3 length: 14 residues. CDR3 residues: CASSSTGMNTEAFF. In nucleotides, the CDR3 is TGTGCCAGCAGCTCGACAGGAATGAACACTGAAGCTTTCTTT.